One sample yielded the 18 T cell receptor beta chains listed below, sequenced in a study of T-cell memory formation after mild COVID-19. TCRdb re-called the 5' RACE reads with MiXCR, one entry per CDR3 protein. This repertoire shows 130,000 to 150,000 distinct CDR3 sequences, 6% found once; its top ten account for around 1.9%. Sequencing was done on a sample of PBMCs or a T cell subset sorted from them (not recorded which). These receptors were collected from an adult woman who had mild COVID-19 (a few samples of this study predate the infection). Cell type and time point are not known.

This clonotype was counted ten times or more. This rearrangement joins TRBV6-1 to TRBJ2-7; TRBD1 matches 7 bases. V shed 6 bases and J 6 bases; nucleotides not matched to a gene: 14. Germline loops: CDR1 MNHNS, CDR2 SASEGT. The CDR3 is 15 residues long. The CDR3 DNA is TGTGCCAGCAGCGCCCAAACTACAGGGGCAAGCGAGCAGTACTTC. Protein product: CASSAQTTGASEQYF.

This clonotype was found a few times. The gene calls are TRBV12-3 or TRBV12-4 and TRBJ2-1; 8 positions agree with TRBD1. With V trimmed by 2 bases and J by 15 bases, 3 bases remained unmatched. This CDR3 has 11 residues. DNA for the CDR3: TGTGCCAGCAGTTTATCCAGGGGGCGGTTCTTC. Protein product: CASSLSRGRFF.

This clonotype was picked up many times. The chain links TRBV20-1 to TRBJ1-1; a possible D gene is TRBD1 (6 bases). Germline V CDR1 and CDR2: DFQATT, SNEGSKA (reference sequence). The V end was cut by 3 bases, the J end by 2 bases, with 10 bases between. The CDR3 is 13 amino acids. CDR3 DNA: TGCAGTGCTAGTGACAGGACAAACACTGAAGCTTTCTTT. This encodes CSASDRTNTEAFF.

The chain is built from TRBV4-1 and TRBJ2-1; TRBD1 matches at 9 bases. The ends lost 4 bases at V and 7 bases at J; junction bases unmatched: 17. The CDR3 covers 18 residues. Per germline, CDR1 MGHRA and CDR2 YSYEKL. The CDR3 loop is CASSPLPNHRGPGNEQFF. CDR3 sequence (DNA): TGCGCCAGCAGCCCGTTACCGAACCACAGGGGGCCGGGGAATGAGCAGTTCTTC.

This clonotype was seen ten or more times. The chain has TRBV12-3 or TRBV12-4 and TRBJ2-3, with D perhaps being TRBD1 or TRBD2 (5 bases each). The CDR3 length is 16 residues. V was trimmed by 5 bases and J by 1 base, leaving 16 bases between them. This chain's CDR3 is CASSGYLRGRTDTQYF. The CDR3 coding sequence is TGTGCCAGCAGTGGATACTTGAGGGGTCGCACAGATACGCAGTATTTT.

This clonotype came up many times. The V gene is TRBV3-1, the J gene TRBJ2-1; 8 bases are a match to TRBD2. The V segment lost 1 base and the J segment 10 bases; nucleotides outside the gene matches: 6. The CDR3 runs 14 residues. Germline-derived CDR1 and CDR2 are LGHDT and YNNKEL (reference sequence). The CDR3 DNA reads as TGTGCCAGCAGCCAAGCTTGGGCTAGCGGGGAGCAGTTCTTC. It is translated as CASSQAWASGEQFF.

The rearrangement joins TRBV7-2 to TRBJ1-2, with unresolved D. Germline values: CDR1 SGHTA, CDR2 FQGNSA. The CDR3 runs to 13 residues. With 3 bases removed from V and 6 bases from J, the gap between germline ends came to 11 bases. CDR3 amino acids: CASSLAGFDGYTF. CDR3 DNA: TGTGCCAGCAGCTTGGCCGGGTTCGATGGCTACACCTTC.

This clonotype was found a few times. The V gene is TRBV20-1, the J gene TRBJ2-3, with unresolved D. The CDR3 runs to 11 residues. Germline assignment: CDR1 DFQATT and CDR2 SNEGSKA (reference sequence). The ends were cut back, 5 bases at V and 5 bases at J, with 8 bases in the middle. The CDR3 protein is CSAPSGDTQYF. CDR3 in DNA: TGCAGTGCTCCCTCCGGAGATACGCAGTATTTT.

This clonotype was seen a few times. In DNA form, the CDR3 reads TGTGCCAGCAGCTTGACTAGCGGGGTCACCGGGGAGCTGTTTTTT. Translating gives CASSLTSGVTGELFF. J is TRBJ2-2 and V is TRBV5-5, with 10 bases lining up with TRBD2. The CDR3 extends over 15 amino acids. The trim removed 1 base at V and 4 bases at J, leaving 1 base unmatched. Germline values: CDR1 SGHKS, CDR2 YYEKEE (reference sequence).

This clonotype was recorded many times. The chain is built from TRBV6-5 and TRBJ1-6, with 7 bases that match TRBD1. There are 15 residues in the CDR3. Losses at the gene ends were 2 bases for V and 10 bases for J; bases not matched to a gene: 8. Germline V lookup: CDR1 MNHEY, CDR2 SVGAGI. The CDR3 DNA sequence: TGTGCCAGCAGTTACACCCAGACAGGGAGGTCACCCCTCCACTTT. This translates into CASSYTQTGRSPLHF.

V and J are TRBV4-1 and TRBJ1-1; possibly TRBD1 for D (6 bases). The CDR3 runs 17 residues. CDR1 and CDR2 (germline): MGHRA, YSYEKL. Trimming cost V 4 bases and J 5 bases, with 23 bases left between them. The CDR3 bases are TGCGCCAGCAGCCCGCGCCCTGAAACAGGGAGGTTAACTGAAGCTTTCTTT. The encoded protein is CASSPRPETGRLTEAFF.

The chain joins TRBV18 to TRBJ1-6; 7 bases line up with TRBD1. This CDR3 is 14 amino acids long. V was clipped by 3 bases and J by 9 bases; unmatched bases: 5. Looked up from germline, CDR1 is KGHSH and CDR2 is LQKENI. The CDR3 is CASSPGPGGSPLHF. CDR3 nucleotides: TGTGCCAGCTCACCGGGCCCAGGGGGTTCACCCCTCCACTTT.

V and J are TRBV12-3 or TRBV12-4 and TRBJ1-1, with TRBD1 identical over 9 bases. This CDR3 comprises 14 residues. Trimming cost V 5 bases and J 0 bases; bases outside gene matches: 1. The CDR3 reads CASSHRGLNTEAFF. For the CDR3, the DNA is TGTGCCAGCAGTCACAGGGGGCTGAACACTGAAGCTTTCTTT.

Remarks on this clonotype: It may be a read error: a sequence one base away is much more abundant. J is TRBJ2-3 and V is TRBV7-2, with D hard to call. The CDR3 loop spans 15 amino acids. The V end was cut by 3 bases, the J end by 1 base, with 11 bases between. Germline CDR1 reads SGHTA; CDR2 reads FQGNSA. CDR3 coding DNA: TGTGCCAGCAGCTTCCAAATAGTGGGCACAGATACGCAGTATTTT. It translates to CASSFQIVGTDTQYF.

The table lists this clonotype with many counts. This chain links TRBV5-1 with TRBJ2-1; 7 bases agree with TRBD1. Losses at the gene ends were 2 bases for V and 6 bases for J; bases not matched to a gene: 5. The CDR3 runs 14 residues. Per germline, CDR1 SGHRS and CDR2 YFSETQ. Here the CDR3 DNA reads TGCGCCAGCAGCTTACCGGGACAGCTCAATGAGCAGTTCTTC. Protein product: CASSLPGQLNEQFF.

This clonotype was observed a handful of times. V usage is TRBV12-3 or TRBV12-4 and J usage is TRBJ2-7; D possibly corresponds to TRBD2 (5 bases). The V end lost 6 bases, the J end lost 9 bases, and 18 bases lay between the germline ends. The CDR3 is 13 amino acids. CDR3 in amino acids: CASREADRTGQYF. In DNA form, the CDR3 reads TGTGCCAGCAGGGAGGCAGACCGAACCGGGCAGTACTTC.

This clonotype was found many times. V usage is TRBV3-1 and J usage is TRBJ2-1; TRBD2 matches at 9 bases. This CDR3 contains 16 residues. V was clipped by 1 base and J by 10 bases; unmatched bases: 11. CDR1 and CDR2 from the germline V gene are LGHDT and YNNKEL (reference sequence). The CDR3 coding sequence is TGTGCCAGCAGCCAAGTACTAGCGGGCGCAAGGGGGGAGCAGTTCTTC. As protein: CASSQVLAGARGEQFF.

This clonotype was counted between two and nine times. The chain is built from TRBV5-6 and TRBJ2-7; D perhaps matches TRBD2 (5 bases). The CDR3 is 15 amino acids. V was cut by 1 base and J by 2 bases, with 13 bases left in between. The germline CDR1 and CDR2 sequences are SGHDT and YYEEEE. Written as DNA, the CDR3 is TGTGCCAGCAGCTTGTCCGGGGTCCCTCCCTACGAGCAGTACTTC. Protein: CASSLSGVPPYEQYF.